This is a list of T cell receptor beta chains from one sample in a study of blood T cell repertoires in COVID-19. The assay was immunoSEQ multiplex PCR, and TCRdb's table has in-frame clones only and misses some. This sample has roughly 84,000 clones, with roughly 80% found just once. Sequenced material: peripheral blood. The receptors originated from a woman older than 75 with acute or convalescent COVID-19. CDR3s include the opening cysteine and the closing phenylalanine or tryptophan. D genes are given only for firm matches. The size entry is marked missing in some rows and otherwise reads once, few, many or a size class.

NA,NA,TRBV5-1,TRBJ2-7,CASSLGAGSINEQYF,TGCGCCAGCAGCTTGGGCGCGGGCTCTATAAACGAGCAGTACTTC
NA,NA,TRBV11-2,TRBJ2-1,CASGASSSYNEQFF,TGTGCCAGCGGAGCGTCTAGCTCCTACAATGAGCAGTTCTTC
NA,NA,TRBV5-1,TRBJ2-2,CASSLDYLPGELFF,TGCGCCAGCAGCTTGGACTACCTCCCCGGGGAGCTGTTTTTT
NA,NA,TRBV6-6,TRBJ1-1,CASSQGGTEAFF,TGTGCCAGCAGCCAGGGCGGCACTGAAGCTTTCTTT
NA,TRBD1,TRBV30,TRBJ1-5,CAWGDRDQPQHF,TGTGCCTGGGGAGACAGGGATCAGCCCCAGCATTTT
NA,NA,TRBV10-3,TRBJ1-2,CAISDGSANYGYTF,TGTGCCATCAGTGATGGCAGTGCTAACTATGGCTACACCTTC
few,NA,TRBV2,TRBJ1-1,CASTNPGQEIEAFF,TGTGCCAGCACTAACCCGGGACAAGAGATCGAAGCTTTCTTT
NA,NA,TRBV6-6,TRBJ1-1,CASIKEGGGTEAFF,TGTGCCAGCATCAAGGAGGGGGGGGGAACTGAAGCTTTCTTT
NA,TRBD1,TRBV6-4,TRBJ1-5,CARIVTGTANQPQHF,TGTGCCAGGATCGTCACAGGGACAGCGAATCAGCCCCAGCATTTT
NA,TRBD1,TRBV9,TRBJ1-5,CASSGDRGQPQHF,TGTGCCAGCAGCGGCGACAGGGGGCAGCCCCAGCATTTT
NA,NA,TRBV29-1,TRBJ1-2,CSVPDSSYYGYTF,TGCAGCGTGCCGGACAGTTCGTACTATGGCTACACCTTC
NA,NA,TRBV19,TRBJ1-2,CASRSRGGLNYGYTF,TGTGCCAGTAGGTCACGGGGGGGGCTGAACTATGGCTACACCTTC
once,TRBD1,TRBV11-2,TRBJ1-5,CASRTGNQPQHF,TGTGCCAGCAGGACAGGGAATCAGCCCCAGCATTTT
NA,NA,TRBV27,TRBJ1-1,CASSRTGGYTEAFF,TGTGCCAGCAGTAGGACCGGCGGGTATACTGAAGCTTTCTTT
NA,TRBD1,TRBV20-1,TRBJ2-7,CSAGGTGAEYEQYF,TGCAGTGCTGGTGGGACAGGCGCGGAGTACGAGCAGTACTTC
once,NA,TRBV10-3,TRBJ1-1,CATGEGGIRGTEAFF,TGTGCCACCGGGGAAGGGGGAATCCGGGGCACTGAAGCTTTCTTT
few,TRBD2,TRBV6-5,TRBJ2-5,CASSLAGGYQETQYF,TGTGCCAGCAGTCTAGCGGGGGGGTACCAAGAGACCCAGTACTTC
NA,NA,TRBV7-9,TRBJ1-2,CASSATWGYTF,TGTGCCAGCAGCGCTACTTGGGGCTACACCTTC
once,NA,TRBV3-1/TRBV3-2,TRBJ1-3,CASSQDPPGFGFSGNTIYF,TGTGCCAGCAGCCAAGATCCCCCAGGGTTTGGATTTAGTGGAAACACCATATATTTT
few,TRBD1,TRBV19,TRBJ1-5,CASAQDRINQPQHF,TGTGCCAGTGCCCAGGACAGGATCAATCAGCCCCAGCATTTT
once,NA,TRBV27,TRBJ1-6,CASKEVYTYNSPLHF,TGTGCCAGCAAGGAGGTCTACACCTATAATTCACCCCTCCACTTT
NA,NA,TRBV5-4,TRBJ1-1,CASSLEARGTEAFF,TGTGCCAGCAGCTTGGAGGCGCGAGGCACTGAAGCTTTCTTT
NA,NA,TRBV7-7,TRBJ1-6,CASSLAIRFSYNSPLHF,TGTGCTAGCAGCTTAGCGATCAGGTTTTCCTATAATTCACCCCTCCACTTT
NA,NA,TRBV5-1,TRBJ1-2,CASSFQGNYGYTF,TGCGCCAGCAGCTTCCAGGGGAACTATGGCTACACCTTC
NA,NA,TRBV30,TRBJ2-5,CAWSQVGETQYF,TGTGCCTGGAGTCAGGTGGGAGAGACCCAGTACTTC
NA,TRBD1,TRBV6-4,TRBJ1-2,CASSPAPTGVAGYTF,TGTGCCAGCAGTCCTGCCCCTACAGGGGTCGCTGGCTACACCTTC
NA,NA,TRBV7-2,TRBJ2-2,CASSLFGRGVGTGELFF,TGTGCCAGCAGCTTATTTGGCAGGGGAGTCGGCACCGGGGAGCTGTTTTTT
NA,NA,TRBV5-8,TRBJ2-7,CASSLVSREQYF,TGTGCCAGCAGCTTGGTTTCGCGCGAGCAGTACTTC
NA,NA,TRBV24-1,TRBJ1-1,CATSDTTVNTEAFF,TGTGCCACCAGTGATACCACAGTGAACACTGAAGCTTTCTTT
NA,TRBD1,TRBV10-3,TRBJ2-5,CAISESNRGGETQYF,TGTGCCATCAGTGAGTCAAACAGGGGCGGAGAGACCCAGTACTTC
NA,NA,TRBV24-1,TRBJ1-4,CATSDTRTVGEKLFF,TGTGCCACCAGTGATACGCGGACTGTTGGTGAAAAACTGTTTTTT
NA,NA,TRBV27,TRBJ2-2,CASSSQVGGELFF,TGTGCCAGCAGTTCTCAGGTTGGCGGGGAGCTGTTTTTT
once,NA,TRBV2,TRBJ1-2,CASSGGGAVLYGYTF,TGTGCCAGCAGTGGCGGGGGCGCAGTCCTCTATGGCTACACCTTC
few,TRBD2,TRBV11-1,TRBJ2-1,CASQWTSGGYINEQFF,TGTGCCAGCCAATGGACTAGCGGGGGTTATATCAATGAGCAGTTCTTC
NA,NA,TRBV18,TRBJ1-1,CASSPQGTEAFF,TGTGCCAGCTCACCACAGGGGACTGAAGCTTTCTTT
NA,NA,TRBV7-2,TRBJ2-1,CASSPGLTLFRNEQFF,TGTGCCAGCAGCCCAGGACTGACTTTATTTAGGAATGAGCAGTTCTTC
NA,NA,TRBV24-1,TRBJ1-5,CATSERVNQPQHF,TGTGCCACCAGTGAGAGAGTGAATCAGCCCCAGCATTTT
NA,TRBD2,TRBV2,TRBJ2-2,CASSERRGGLSPGELFF,TGTGCCAGCAGTGAAAGGCGGGGGGGCTTAAGTCCCGGGGAGCTGTTTTTT
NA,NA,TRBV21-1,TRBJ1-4,CASSDRDRGNEKLFF,TGTGCCAGCAGCGACCGGGACAGGGGTAATGAAAAACTGTTTTTT
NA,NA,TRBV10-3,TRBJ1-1,CAISDISLNTEAFF,TGTGCCATCAGTGACATCAGTTTGAACACTGAAGCTTTCTTT
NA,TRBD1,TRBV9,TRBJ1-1,CASSGGQGNTEAFF,TGTGCCAGCAGCGGAGGACAGGGGAACACTGAAGCTTTCTTT
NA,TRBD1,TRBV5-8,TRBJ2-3,CASSMPTGARGTDTQYF,TGTGCCAGCAGCATGCCCACAGGGGCTCGCGGCACAGATACGCAGTATTTT
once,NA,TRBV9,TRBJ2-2,CASSVYGANTGELFF,TGTGCCAGCAGCGTATACGGAGCGAACACCGGGGAGCTGTTTTTT
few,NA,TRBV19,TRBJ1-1,CATTFGHSNTEAFF,TGTGCCACGACCTTCGGACATTCGAACACTGAAGCTTTCTTT
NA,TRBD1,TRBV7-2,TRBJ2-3,CASSSTGSITDTQYF,TGTGCCAGCAGCTCGACAGGGTCTATAACAGATACGCAGTATTTT
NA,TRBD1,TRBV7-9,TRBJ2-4,CASLGTGGFIQYF,TGTGCCAGCTTAGGAACAGGGGGTTTCATTCAGTACTTC
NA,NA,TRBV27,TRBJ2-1,CASSSPSAGSAYNEQFF,TGTGCCAGCAGTTCCCCCTCCGCAGGGTCGGCCTACAATGAGCAGTTCTTC
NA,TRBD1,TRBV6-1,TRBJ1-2,CASRVGTGANGYTF,TGTGCCAGCAGGGTGGGGACAGGGGCAAACGGCTACACCTTC
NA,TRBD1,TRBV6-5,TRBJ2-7,CASSYTRQGYEQYF,TGTGCCAGCAGTTACACTAGACAGGGTTACGAGCAGTACTTC
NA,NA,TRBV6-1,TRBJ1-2,CASSEQGTYGYTF,TGTGCCAGCAGTGAACAGGGCACCTATGGCTACACCTTC
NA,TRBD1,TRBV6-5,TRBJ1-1,CASNLRGRNTEAFF,TGTGCCAGCAACTTGAGGGGGCGGAACACTGAAGCTTTCTTT
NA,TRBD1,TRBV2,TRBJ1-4,CASRRNRGEKLFF,TGTGCCAGCAGGCGAAACAGGGGAGAAAAACTGTTTTTT
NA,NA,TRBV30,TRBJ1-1,CAWSVNRNTEAFF,TGTGCCTGGAGTGTAAACAGGAACACTGAAGCTTTCTTT
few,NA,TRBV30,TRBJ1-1,CAKRGGNTEAFF,TGTGCCAAGCGGGGAGGGAACACTGAAGCTTTCTTT
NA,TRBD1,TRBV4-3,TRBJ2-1,CASSQVSGGNEQFF,TGCGCCAGCAGCCAAGTCTCAGGGGGCAACGAGCAGTTCTTC